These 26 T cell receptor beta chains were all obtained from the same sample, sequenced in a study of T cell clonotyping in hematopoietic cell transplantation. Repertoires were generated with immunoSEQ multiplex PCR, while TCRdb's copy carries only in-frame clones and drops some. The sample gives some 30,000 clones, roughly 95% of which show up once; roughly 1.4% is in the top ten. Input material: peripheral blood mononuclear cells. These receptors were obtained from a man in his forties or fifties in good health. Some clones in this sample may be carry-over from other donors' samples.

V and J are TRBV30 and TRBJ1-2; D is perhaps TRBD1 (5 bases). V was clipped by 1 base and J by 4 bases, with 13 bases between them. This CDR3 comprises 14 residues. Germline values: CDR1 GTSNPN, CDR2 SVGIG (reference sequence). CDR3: CAWSGSGRIYGYTF. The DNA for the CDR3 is TGTGCCTGGAGTGGTTCAGGGCGGATCTATGGCTACACCTTC.

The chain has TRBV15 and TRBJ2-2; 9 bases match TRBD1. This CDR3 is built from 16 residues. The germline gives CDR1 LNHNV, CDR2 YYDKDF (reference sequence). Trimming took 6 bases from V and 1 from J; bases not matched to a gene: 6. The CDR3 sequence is CATRRDRGWNTGELFF. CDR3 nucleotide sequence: TGTGCCACCAGGCGCGACAGGGGGTGGAACACCGGGGAGCTGTTTTTT.

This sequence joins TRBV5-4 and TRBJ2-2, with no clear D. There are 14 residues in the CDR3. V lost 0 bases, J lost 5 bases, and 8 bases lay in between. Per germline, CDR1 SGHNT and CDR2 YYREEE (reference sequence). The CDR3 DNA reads TGTGCCAGCAGCTTGGACCTCGGGACCGGGGAGCTGTTTTTT. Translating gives CASSLDLGTGELFF.

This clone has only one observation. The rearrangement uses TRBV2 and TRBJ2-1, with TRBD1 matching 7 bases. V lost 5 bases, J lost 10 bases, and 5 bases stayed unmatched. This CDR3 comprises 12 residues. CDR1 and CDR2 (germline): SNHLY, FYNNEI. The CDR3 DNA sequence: TGTGCCAGCAGTCTCCGACAGGGCGAGCAGTTCTTC. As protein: CASSLRQGEQFF.

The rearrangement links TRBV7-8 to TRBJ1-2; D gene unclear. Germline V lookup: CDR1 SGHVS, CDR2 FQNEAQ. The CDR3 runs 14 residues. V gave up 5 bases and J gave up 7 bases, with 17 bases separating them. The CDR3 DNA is TGTGCCAGCAGCCCCGCAGGCGGGGATTTTGGCTACACCTTC. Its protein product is CASSPAGGDFGYTF.

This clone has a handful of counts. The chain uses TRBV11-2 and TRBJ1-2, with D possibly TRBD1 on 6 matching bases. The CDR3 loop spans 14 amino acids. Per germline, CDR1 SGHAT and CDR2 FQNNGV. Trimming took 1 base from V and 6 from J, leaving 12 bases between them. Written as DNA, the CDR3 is TGTGCCAGCAGCTTAGGAGGGGGGTTGGATGGCTACACCTTC. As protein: CASSLGGGLDGYTF.

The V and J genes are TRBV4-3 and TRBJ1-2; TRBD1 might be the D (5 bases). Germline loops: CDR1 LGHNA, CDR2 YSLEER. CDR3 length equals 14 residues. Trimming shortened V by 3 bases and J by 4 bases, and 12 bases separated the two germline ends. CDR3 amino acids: CASSHADRSYGYTF. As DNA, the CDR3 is TGCGCCAGCAGCCATGCCGACAGATCCTATGGCTACACCTTC.

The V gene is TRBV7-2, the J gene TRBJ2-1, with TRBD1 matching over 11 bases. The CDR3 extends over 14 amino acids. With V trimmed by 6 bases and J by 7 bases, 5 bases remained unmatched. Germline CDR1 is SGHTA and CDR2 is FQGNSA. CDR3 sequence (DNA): TGTGCCAGCAGGAGGGACAGGGGGGGAAATGAGCAGTTCTTC. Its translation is CASRRDRGGNEQFF.

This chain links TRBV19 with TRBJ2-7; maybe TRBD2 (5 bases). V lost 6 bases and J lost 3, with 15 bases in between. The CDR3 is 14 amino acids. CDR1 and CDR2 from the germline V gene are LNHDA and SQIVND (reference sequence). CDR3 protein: CASSNTRHDYEQYF. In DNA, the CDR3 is TGTGCCAGTAGCAATACTAGACATGACTACGAGCAGTACTTC.

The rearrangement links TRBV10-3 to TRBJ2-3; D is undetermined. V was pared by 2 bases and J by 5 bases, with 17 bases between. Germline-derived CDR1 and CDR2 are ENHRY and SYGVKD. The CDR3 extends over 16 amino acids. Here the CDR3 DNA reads TGTGCCATCAGTGAGATATCAATTGCCAGAGGAGATACGCAGTATTTT. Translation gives CAISEISIARGDTQYF.

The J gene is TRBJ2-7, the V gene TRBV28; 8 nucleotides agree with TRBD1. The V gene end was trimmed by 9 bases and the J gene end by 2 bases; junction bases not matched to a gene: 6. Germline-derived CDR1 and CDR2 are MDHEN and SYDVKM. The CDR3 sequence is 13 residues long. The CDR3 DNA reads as TGTGCCAGTTGGACAGGGTTGACCTACGAGCAGTACTTC. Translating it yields CASWTGLTYEQYF.

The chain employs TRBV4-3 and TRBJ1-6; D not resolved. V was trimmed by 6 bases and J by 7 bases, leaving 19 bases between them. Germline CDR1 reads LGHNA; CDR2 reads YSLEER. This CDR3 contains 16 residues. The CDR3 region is CASSLWGDLQNSPLHF. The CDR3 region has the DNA TGCGCCAGCAGTTTATGGGGAGACCTACAGAATTCACCCCTCCACTTT.

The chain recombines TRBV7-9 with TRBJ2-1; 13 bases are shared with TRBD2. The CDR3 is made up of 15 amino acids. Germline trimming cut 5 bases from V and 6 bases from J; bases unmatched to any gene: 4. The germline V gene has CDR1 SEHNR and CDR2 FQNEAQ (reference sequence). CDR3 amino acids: CASSVGLAGLNEQFF. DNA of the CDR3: TGTGCCAGCAGCGTGGGACTAGCGGGGCTCAATGAGCAGTTCTTC.

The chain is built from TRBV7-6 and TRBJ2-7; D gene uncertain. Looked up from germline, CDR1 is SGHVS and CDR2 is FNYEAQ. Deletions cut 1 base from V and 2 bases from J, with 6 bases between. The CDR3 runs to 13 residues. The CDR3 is CASSLGQPYEQYF. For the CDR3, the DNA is TGTGCCAGCAGCTTAGGGCAGCCCTACGAGCAGTACTTC.

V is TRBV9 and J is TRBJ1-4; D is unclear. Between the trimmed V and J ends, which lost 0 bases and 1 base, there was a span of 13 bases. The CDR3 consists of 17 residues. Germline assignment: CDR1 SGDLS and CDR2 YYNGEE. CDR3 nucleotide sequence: TGTGCCAGCAGCGTAGCAGGTCCGGCAGGAACTAATGAAAAACTGTTTTTT. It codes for CASSVAGPAGTNEKLFF.

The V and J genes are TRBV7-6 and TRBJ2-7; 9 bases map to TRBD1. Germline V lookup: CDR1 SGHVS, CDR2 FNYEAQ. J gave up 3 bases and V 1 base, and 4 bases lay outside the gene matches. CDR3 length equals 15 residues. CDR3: CASSLDPGQGYEQYF. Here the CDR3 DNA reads TGTGCCAGCAGCTTAGATCCGGGACAGGGCTACGAGCAGTACTTC.

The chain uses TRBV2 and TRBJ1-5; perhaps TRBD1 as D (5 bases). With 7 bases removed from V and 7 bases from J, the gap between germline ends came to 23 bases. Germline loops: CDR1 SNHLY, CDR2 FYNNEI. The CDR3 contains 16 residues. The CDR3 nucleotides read TGTGCCAGCAATAGGGAGGCGGCCCCCTCAGGGCAGCCCCAGCATTTT. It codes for CASNREAAPSGQPQHF.

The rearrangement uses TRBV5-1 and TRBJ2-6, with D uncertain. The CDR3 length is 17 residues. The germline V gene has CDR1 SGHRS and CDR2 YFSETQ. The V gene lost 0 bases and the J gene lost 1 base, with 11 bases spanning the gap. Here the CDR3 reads CASSLGPSESGANVLTF. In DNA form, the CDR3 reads TGCGCCAGCAGCTTGGGCCCATCAGAATCTGGGGCCAACGTCCTGACTTTC.

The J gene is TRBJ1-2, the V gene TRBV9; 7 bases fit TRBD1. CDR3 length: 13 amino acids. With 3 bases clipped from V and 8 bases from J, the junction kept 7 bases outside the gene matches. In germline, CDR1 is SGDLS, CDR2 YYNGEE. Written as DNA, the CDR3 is TGTGCCAGCAGCGGCGACAGGGCCCCCGGCTACACCTTC. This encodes CASSGDRAPGYTF. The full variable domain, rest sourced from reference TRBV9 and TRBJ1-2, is DSGVTQTPKHLITATGQRVTLRCSPRSGDLSVYWYQQSLDQGLQFLIQYYNGEERAKGNILERFSAQQFPDLHSELNLSSLELGDSALYFCASSGDRAPGYTFGSGTRLTVV.

The CDR3 nucleotides read TGTGCCAGTAACTCTCGGGGGGGTGTGAACACTGAAGCTTTCTTT. Translation gives CASNSRGGVNTEAFF. The chain has TRBV19 and TRBJ1-1; D possibly corresponds to TRBD1 (5 bases). Germline V CDR1 and CDR2: LNHDA, SQIVND (reference sequence). The CDR3 extends over 15 amino acids. Trimming removed 7 bases at V and 0 bases at J, with 15 bases between.

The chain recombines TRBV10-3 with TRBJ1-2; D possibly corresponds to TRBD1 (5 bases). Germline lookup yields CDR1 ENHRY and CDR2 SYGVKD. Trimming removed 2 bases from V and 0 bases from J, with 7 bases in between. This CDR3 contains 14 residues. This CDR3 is CAISEQGTNYGYTF. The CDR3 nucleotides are TGTGCCATCAGTGAGCAGGGAACTAACTATGGCTACACCTTC.

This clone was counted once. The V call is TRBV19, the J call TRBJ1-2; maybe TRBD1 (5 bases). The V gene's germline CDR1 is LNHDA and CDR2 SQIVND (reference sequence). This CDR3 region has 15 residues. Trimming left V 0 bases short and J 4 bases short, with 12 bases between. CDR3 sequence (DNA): TGTGCCAGTAGTATAGAGAAGGGGCAGGGCTATGGCTACACCTTC. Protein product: CASSIEKGQGYGYTF.

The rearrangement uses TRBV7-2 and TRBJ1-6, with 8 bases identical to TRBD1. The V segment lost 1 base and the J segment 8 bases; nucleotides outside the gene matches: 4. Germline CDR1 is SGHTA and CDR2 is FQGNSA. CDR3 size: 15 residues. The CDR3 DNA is TGTGCCAGCAGCTTAGTAACCAGGGGGCATTCACCCCTCCACTTT. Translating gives CASSLVTRGHSPLHF.

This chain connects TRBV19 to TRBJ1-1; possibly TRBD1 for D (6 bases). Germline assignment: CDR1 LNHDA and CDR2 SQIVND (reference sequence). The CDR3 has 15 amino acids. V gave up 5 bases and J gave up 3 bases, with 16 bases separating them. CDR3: CASSDKGGEDTEAFF. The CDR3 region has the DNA TGTGCCAGTAGTGATAAGGGGGGAGAGGACACTGAAGCTTTCTTT.

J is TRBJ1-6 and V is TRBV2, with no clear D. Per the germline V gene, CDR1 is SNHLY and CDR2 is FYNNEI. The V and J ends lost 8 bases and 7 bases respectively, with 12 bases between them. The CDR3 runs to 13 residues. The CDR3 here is CASGLTQNSPLHF. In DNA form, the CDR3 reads TGTGCCAGCGGTCTTACCCAAAATTCACCCCTCCACTTT.

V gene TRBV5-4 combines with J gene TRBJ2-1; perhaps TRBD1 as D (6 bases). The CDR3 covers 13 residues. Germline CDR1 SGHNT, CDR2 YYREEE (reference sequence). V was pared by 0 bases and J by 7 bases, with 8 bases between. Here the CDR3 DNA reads TGTGCCAGCAGCTTGGACAGGGTAAATGAGCAGTTCTTC. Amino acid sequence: CASSLDRVNEQFF.